This entry is about one TCR beta chain. Germline assignment: CDR1 SGHNT and CDR2 YYREEE (reference sequence). This CDR3 comprises 17 residues. V shed 6 bases, J shed 8 bases, and the junction held 16 bases outside the gene matches. Sequencing used immunoSEQ multiplex PCR; TCRdb keeps in-frame clones, though not all of them. The sample lists about 250,000 clones, over 80% occurring once. The data were taken from a study of blood T cell repertoires in COVID-19. Whole-study context: Donors in the United States, Italy and Spain gave samples during acute or convalescent COVID-19.

Material: peripheral blood. The TCR comes from a woman aged 40 to 50 who had recovered from COVID-19. The chain carries TRBV5-4 and TRBJ1-4, with TRBD1 identical over 10 bases. The CDR3 loop reads CASNRVGTGDFREKLFF. CDR3 coding DNA: TGTGCCAGCAATCGCGTGGGGACAGGGGATTTCCGAGAAAAACTGTTTTTT. The full variable domain, rest sourced from reference TRBV5-4 and TRBJ1-4, is ETGVTQSPTHLIKTRGQQVTLRCSSQSGHNTVSWYQQALGQGPQFIFQYYREEENGRGNFPPRFSGLQFPNYSSELNVNALELDDSALYLCASNRVGTGDFREKLFFGSGTQLSVL.